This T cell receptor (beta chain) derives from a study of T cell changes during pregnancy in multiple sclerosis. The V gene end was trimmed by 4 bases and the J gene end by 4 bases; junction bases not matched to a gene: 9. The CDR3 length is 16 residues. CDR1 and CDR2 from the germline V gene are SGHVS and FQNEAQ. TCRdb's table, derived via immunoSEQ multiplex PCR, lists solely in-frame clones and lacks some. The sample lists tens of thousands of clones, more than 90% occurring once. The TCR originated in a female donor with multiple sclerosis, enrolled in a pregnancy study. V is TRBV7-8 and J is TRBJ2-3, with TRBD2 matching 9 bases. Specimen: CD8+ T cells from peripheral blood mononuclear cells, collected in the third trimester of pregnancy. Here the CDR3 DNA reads TGTGCCAGCAGCTCCCGAGTAGCGGGAGTATCAGATACGCAGTATTTT. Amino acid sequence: CASSSRVAGVSDTQYF. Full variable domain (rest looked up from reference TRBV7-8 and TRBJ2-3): GAGVSQSPRYKVAKRGQDVALRCDPISGHVSLFWYQQALGQGPEFLTYFQNEAQLDKSGLPSDRFFAERPEGSVSTLKIQRTQQEDSAVYLCASSSRVAGVSDTQYFGPGTRLTVL.